This T cell receptor beta chain was observed in a study of control samples from healthy donors and cancer patients. Assay: immunoSEQ multiplex PCR; the TCRdb copy retains only in-frame clones and omits some. The sample holds about 140,000 clones, approximately 86% seen once. This clone appeared a few times. Sequencing input: blood. The source is a woman aged 30 to 39 in good health.

Here the CDR3 DNA reads TGTGCCAGCAGCTTTCGAGGGACGAGCGGGTGGAATCAGCCCCAGCATTTT. As protein: CASSFRGTSGWNQPQHF. This chain joins TRBV13 and TRBJ1-5, with D possibly being TRBD1 (5 bases). Trimming cost V 3 bases and J 4 bases, with 19 bases left between them. Germline loops: CDR1 PRHDT, CDR2 FYEKMQ (reference sequence). This CDR3 is 17 amino acids long. Filled out from reference TRBV13 and TRBJ1-5, the complete variable domain reads AAGVIQSPRHLIKEKRETATLKCYPIPRHDTVYWYQQGPGQDPQFLISFYEKMQSDKGSIPDRFSAQQFSDYHSELNMSSLELGDSALYFCASSFRGTSGWNQPQHFGDGTRLSIL.